This passage covers 24 T cell receptor beta chains from one sample sequenced in a study of Graves' ophthalmopathy and Graves' hyperthyroidism. The TCR beta CDR3 regions underwent amplification from RNA transcripts. HTBI-primed RT-PCR formed the first round, and a multiplex PCR formed the second. One entry per CDR3 protein results from TCRdb running MiXCR on the multiplex PCR reads. The table lists approximately 1.2 million distinct CDR3 sequences, about 35% of them singletons. What was sequenced was peripheral blood or thyroid tissue (not recorded which). Receptors originate from an adult man with Graves' hyperthyroidism.

The genes are TRBV24-1 and TRBJ2-2, with 13 nucleotides matching TRBD2. CDR3 length equals 16 residues. V gave up 6 bases and J gave up 8 bases; unmatched junction bases: 8. Looked up from germline, CDR1 is KGHDR and CDR2 is SFDVKD. The CDR3 protein is CATSTSGGAESGELFF. In DNA, the CDR3 is TGTGCCACCAGTACTAGCGGGGGGGCTGAGTCTGGGGAGCTGTTTTTT.

The rearrangement uses TRBV6-5 and TRBJ2-5; D is perhaps TRBD1 (5 bases). Germline V gene lookup returns CDR1 MNHEY and CDR2 SVGAGI. This CDR3 has 15 residues. The V and J ends lost 6 bases and 5 bases respectively, with 19 bases between them. CDR3 nucleotides: TGTGCCAGCAGGCAGGGTCTGGGGCGCTTTGAGACCCAGTACTTC. Encoded protein: CASRQGLGRFETQYF.

In its sample, this clonotype was seen once. The rearrangement links TRBV19 to TRBJ1-3; D remains unclear. The DNA end is more similar to TRBJ1-1, so the J call may be wrong. This CDR3 is built from 13 residues. Germline V CDR1 and CDR2: LNHDA, SQIVND (reference sequence). The CDR3 loop is CAGSRTGNTEAFF. As DNA, the CDR3 is TGTGCCGGCAGCAGGACCGGGAACACTGAAGCTTTCTTT.

V usage is TRBV10-2 and J usage is TRBJ1-5, with 9 bases identical to TRBD1. This CDR3 has 15 residues. Unmatched junction bases numbered 6, after V lost 2 bases and J lost 7 bases. The germline CDR1 and CDR2 sequences are WSHSY and SAAADI. In DNA, the CDR3 is TGCGCCAGCAGTGAGCGGGACAGGGCGACCCAGCCCCAGCATTTT. Translated: CASSERDRATQPQHF.

The V call is TRBV15, the J call TRBJ2-7; 11 bases line up with TRBD2. Losses at the gene ends were 4 bases for V and 2 bases for J; bases not matched to a gene: 7. CDR3 size: 16 residues. Germline-derived CDR1 and CDR2 are LNHNV and YYDKDF (reference sequence). The CDR3 reads CATSKMKLAGAYEQYF. DNA of the CDR3: TGTGCCACCAGCAAAATGAAACTAGCGGGAGCCTACGAGCAGTACTTC.

This clonotype was picked up a small number of times. The rearrangement links TRBV6-5 to TRBJ2-2, with 7 bases fitting TRBD1. This CDR3 is 15 amino acids long. With 2 bases clipped from V and 3 bases from J, the junction kept 3 bases outside the gene matches. Germline V gene data show CDR1 as MNHEY and CDR2 as SVGAGI. The CDR3 is CASSYRGLDTGELFF. The CDR3 DNA reads as TGTGCCAGCAGTTACAGGGGGCTGGACACCGGGGAGCTGTTTTTT.

The chain carries TRBV4-3 and TRBJ2-2, with 8 positions matching TRBD1. The CDR3 is 16 amino acids. The trim removed 3 bases at V and 3 bases at J, leaving 6 bases unmatched. Germline CDR1 reads LGHNA; CDR2 reads YSLEER. The DNA of the CDR3 is TGCGCCAGCAGCCATTCCGGGACAGGTTACACCGGGGAGCTGTTTTTT. It yields the protein CASSHSGTGYTGELFF.

This clonotype has a count of ten or more. The V call is TRBV12-3 or TRBV12-4, the J call TRBJ1-6; possible D gene TRBD1, 6 bases. This CDR3 region has 15 residues. Trimming removed 3 bases from V and 6 bases from J, with 12 bases in between. CDR3 nucleotide sequence: TGTGCCAGCAGTTTGGGGGGGCTGGGTAATTCACCCCTCCACTTT. Translated: CASSLGGLGNSPLHF.

The V call is TRBV9, the J call TRBJ1-5; 7 positions match TRBD1. This CDR3 comprises 21 residues. Germline CDR1 SGDLS, CDR2 YYNGEE. V shed 0 bases, J shed 4 bases, and the junction held 22 bases outside the gene matches. The CDR3 sequence is CASSVGGVSGQSNTRNQPQHF. The CDR3 coding sequence is TGTGCCAGCAGCGTAGGCGGAGTCTCGGGACAGAGCAACACCAGGAATCAGCCCCAGCATTTT.

V gene TRBV24-1 combines with J gene TRBJ1-1; no reliable D call. The CDR3 is made up of 13 amino acids. V lost 2 bases and J 8 bases, leaving 11 bases between the germline ends. Germline V gene sequence: CDR1 KGHDR, CDR2 SFDVKD. The CDR3 spells CATSDSPSSEAFF. The CDR3 bases are TGTGCCACCAGTGATTCTCCCTCCTCCGAAGCTTTCTTT.

CDR3 in amino acids: CSATEGAGVVPPLHF. As DNA, the CDR3 is TGCAGTGCTACCGAGGGGGCAGGGGTAGTACCACCCCTCCACTTT. The V and J genes are TRBV20-1 and TRBJ1-6; 7 nucleotides agree with TRBD1. V was pared by 4 bases and J by 11 bases, with 14 bases of the junction left unmatched. The germline V gene has CDR1 DFQATT and CDR2 SNEGSKA (reference sequence). The CDR3 consists of 15 residues.

The chain recombines TRBV7-9 with TRBJ1-1; no reliable D call. The CDR3 has 12 amino acids. Germline V gene sequence: CDR1 SEHNR, CDR2 FQNEAQ (reference sequence). Trimming stripped 6 bases from V and 6 bases from J, with 11 bases between. The CDR3 region is CASRSTAAEAFF. CDR3 bases: TGTGCCAGCAGGTCGACGGCGGCTGAAGCTTTCTTT.

This clonotype was seen ten or more times. This rearrangement joins TRBV10-3 to TRBJ2-7; 10 bases are shared with TRBD1. The germline CDR1 and CDR2 sequences are ENHRY and SYGVKD. The CDR3 runs 16 residues. The V gene end was trimmed by 11 bases and the J gene end by 5 bases; junction bases not matched to a gene: 18. CDR3 DNA sequence: TGTGCCGTAGGCCAACACCGGGACAGGGGCTCGGACGAGCAGTACTTC. Protein sequence: CAVGQHRDRGSDEQYF.

This clonotype was seen a few times. The chain employs TRBV6-5 and TRBJ2-7; D may be TRBD1 (5 bases). This CDR3 has 15 residues. Germline V gene data show CDR1 as MNHEY and CDR2 as SVGAGI. Trimming shortened V by 6 bases and J by 4 bases, and 19 bases separated the two germline ends. The CDR3 bases are TGTGCCAGCAGCCCAAGGGGCCAGCCCTTTTACGAGCAGTACTTC. It specifies CASSPRGQPFYEQYF.

About this clonotype itself: A much more abundant neighbour one base away suggests this may be a read error. The V gene is TRBV12-3 or TRBV12-4, the J gene TRBJ1-3; tentative D call: TRBD1 (5 bases). The CDR3 is 13 amino acids. The CDR3 DNA sequence: TGTGCCAGCAGTCAGAATGGGGGAAGCACCATATATTTT. It codes for CASSQNGGSTIYF.

Remarks on this clonotype: The CDR3 does not end in the conserved phenylalanine or tryptophan, so this is likely a read error. The limits of the CDR3 on the DNA are not certain, so only TCRdb's listed CDR3 is given. This chain uses TRBV7-2 with TRBJ1-5. Germline assignment: CDR1 SGHTA and CDR2 FQGNSA. The CDR3 is 9 amino acids long, termini counted. CDR3 protein: CASSLVRLS.

This clonotype was recorded only once. The chain is built from TRBV28 and TRBJ2-5, with D possibly TRBD2 on 6 matching bases. The CDR3 has 13 residues. The germline gives CDR1 MDHEN, CDR2 SYDVKM. V was pared by 6 bases and J by 5 bases, with 13 bases between. CDR3 in DNA: TGTGCCAGCAGCCGACTAGGAGGCGAGACCCAGTACTTC. It is translated as CASSRLGGETQYF.

This clonotype was observed at least ten times. CDR3 nucleotides: TGTGCCACCAGCAGGGGAGGGAAGGGGTCTGGCTACACCTTC. Amino acids: CATSRGGKGSGYTF. The rearrangement uses TRBV15 and TRBJ1-2; TRBD1 is a possible D gene (5 bases). CDR3 length equals 14 residues. The germline CDR1 and CDR2 sequences are LNHNV and YYDKDF (reference sequence). The ends were cut back, 3 bases at V and 7 bases at J, with 15 bases in the middle. The whole variable domain, filled in from reference TRBV15 and TRBJ1-2, reads DAMVIQNPRYQVTQFGKPVTLSCSQTLNHNVMYWYQQKSSQAPKLLFHYYDKDFNNEADTPDNFQSRRPNTSFCFLDIRSPGLGDTAMYLCATSRGGKGSGYTFGSGTRLTVV.

V gene TRBV10-3 combines with J gene TRBJ2-7; 9 bases match TRBD1. The CDR3 has 13 amino acids. Germline V gene lookup returns CDR1 ENHRY and CDR2 SYGVKD. With 10 bases clipped from V and 7 bases from J, the junction kept 11 bases outside the gene matches. The CDR3 bases are TGTGCCAGCACCTCGGACAGGGGCGGGGAGCAGTACTTC. Protein sequence: CASTSDRGGEQYF.

The chain uses TRBV30 and TRBJ1-2, with TRBD1 as a possible D gene (6 bases). V lost 5 bases and J lost 5, with 18 bases in between. This CDR3 is built from 14 residues. Germline V gene sequence: CDR1 GTSNPN, CDR2 SVGIG (reference sequence). CDR3 loop: CAWDFGQTGYGYTF. CDR3 coding DNA: TGTGCCTGGGATTTTGGACAGACGGGGTATGGCTACACCTTC.

This clonotype was seen repeatedly, ten times or more. The chain joins TRBV20-1 to TRBJ2-5, with no clear D. Trimming shortened V by 3 bases and J by 1 base, and 6 bases separated the two germline ends. The CDR3 sequence is 12 residues long. Germline V gene data show CDR1 as DFQATT and CDR2 as SNEGSKA (reference sequence). CDR3 in DNA: TGCAGTGCTAGCGGAACCCAAGAGACCCAGTACTTC. It encodes CSASGTQETQYF.

This clonotype showed up just once. V usage is TRBV10-3 and J usage is TRBJ1-5; D uncertain. V lost 0 bases and J lost 7, with 13 bases in between. CDR1 is ENHRY, CDR2 SYGVKD, per germline. The CDR3 is 15 amino acids. CDR3 protein: CAISESVRYEQPQHF. The DNA for the CDR3 is TGTGCCATCAGTGAGTCGGTGCGGTATGAGCAGCCCCAGCATTTT.

Remarks on this clonotype: Likely a read error: the CDR3 ends without its conserved phenylalanine or tryptophan. DNA for the CDR3: TGTGCCAGCAGCCTGCGGGGCTACGAGCAGTACCTC. Protein product: CASSLRGYEQYL. The V gene is TRBV7-2, the J gene TRBJ2-7; TRBD2 is a possible D gene (6 bases). Trimming shortened V by 5 bases and J by 3 bases, and 8 bases separated the two germline ends. Germline-derived CDR1 and CDR2 are SGHTA and FQGNSA. The CDR3 extends over 12 amino acids.

This clonotype was observed a handful of times. The gene calls are TRBV5-4 and TRBJ2-7; 11 bases line up with TRBD2. V lost 4 bases, J lost 4 bases, and 7 bases stayed unmatched. CDR3 length equals 15 residues. Germline V gene sequence: CDR1 SGHNT, CDR2 YYREEE (reference sequence). For the CDR3, the DNA is TGTGCCAGCAGCATGCAACTAGCGGGAGCGTACGAGCAGTACTTC. Its protein product is CASSMQLAGAYEQYF. Together with reference TRBV5-4 and TRBJ2-7, the CDR3 gives the full variable domain: ETGVTQSPTHLIKTRGQQVTLRCSSQSGHNTVSWYQQALGQGPQFIFQYYREEENGRGNFPPRFSGLQFPNYSSELNVNALELDDSALYLCASSMQLAGAYEQYFGPGTRLTVT.